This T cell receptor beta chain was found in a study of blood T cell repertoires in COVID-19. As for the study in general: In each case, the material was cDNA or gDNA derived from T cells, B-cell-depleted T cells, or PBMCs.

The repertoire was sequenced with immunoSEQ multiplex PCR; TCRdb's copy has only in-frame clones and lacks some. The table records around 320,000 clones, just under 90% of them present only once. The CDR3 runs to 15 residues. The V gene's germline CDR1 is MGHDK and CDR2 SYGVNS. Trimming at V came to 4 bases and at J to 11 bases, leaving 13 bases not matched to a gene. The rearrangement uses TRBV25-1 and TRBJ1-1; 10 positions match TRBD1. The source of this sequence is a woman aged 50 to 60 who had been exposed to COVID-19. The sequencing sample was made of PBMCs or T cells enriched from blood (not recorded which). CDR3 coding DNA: TGTGCCAGCAGTGCCCGTCCCGGGACAGGGGCGCGTGCTTTCTTT. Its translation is CASSARPGTGARAFF.